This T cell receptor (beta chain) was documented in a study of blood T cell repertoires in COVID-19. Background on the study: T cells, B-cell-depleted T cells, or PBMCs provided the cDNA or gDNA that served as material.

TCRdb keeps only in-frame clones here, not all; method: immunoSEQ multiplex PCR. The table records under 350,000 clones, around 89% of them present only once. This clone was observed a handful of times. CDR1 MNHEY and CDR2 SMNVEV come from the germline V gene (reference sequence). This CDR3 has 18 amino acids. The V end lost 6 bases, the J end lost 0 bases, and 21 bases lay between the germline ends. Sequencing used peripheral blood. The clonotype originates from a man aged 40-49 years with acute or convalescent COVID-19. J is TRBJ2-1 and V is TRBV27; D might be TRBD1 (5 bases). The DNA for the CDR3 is TGTGCCAGCAGCCTTACCCCCGACAGATTAAGCTCCTACAATGAGCAGTTCTTC. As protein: CASSLTPDRLSSYNEQFF.